This TCR beta chain was sequenced during a study of molecular identifiers for immune sequencing clone quantification. TCRdb fed the PCR reads into MiXCR, producing one record per CDR3 protein. The sample has some 650,000 distinct CDR3 sequences; nearly 20% are singletons. The CDR3 extends over 12 amino acids. Trimming took off 9 bases at V and 3 bases at J, with 11 bases between the two ends. Regarding this clonotype: Because it lacks the conserved phenylalanine or tryptophan at the end, this CDR3 is likely a read error.

The sequenced sample consisted of naive CD8+ T cells from blood, with Jurkat cell RNA spiked in. Documented subset: FACS-sorted CD8+CD4-CCR7+CD45RA+ naive T cells. The chain uses TRBV12-3 or TRBV12-4 and TRBJ2-5, with a tentative D call TRBD2 (5 bases). The sequence was obtained from a human donor in good health. Some libraries in this study had Jurkat cell RNA spiked in. CDR3 bases: TGTGCCAGTAGCGACGGTGAAGAGACCCAGTACTCC. This translates into CASSDGEETQYS.